The present T cell receptor beta chain was sequenced within a study of vaccination effects on CD4 cells after COVID-19. Study information: Sample collection from a couple of convalescent patients occurred 16 days and one week before vaccination.

Overall study findings and caveats: Clones induced by infection and by vaccine showed marked clonal contraction late after vaccination.

Regarding this clone: Its target is not known.

From germline, CDR1 is SGHKS and CDR2 YYEKEE (reference sequence). The CDR3 sequence is 14 residues long. Trimming removed 0 bases from V and 0 bases from J, with 6 bases in between. Peptide-pool stimulation followed by sequencing identified expanded antigen-specific CD4+ clonotypes in the ViraFEST assay. Culture proceeded for roughly ten days, and CD4+ T cells were then isolated. It was between March and December 2020 that the person had a SARS-CoV-2 infection confirmed by PCR. Repertoires were generated with immunoSEQ multiplex PCR, while TCRdb's copy carries only in-frame clones and drops some. The data show fewer than 90,000 clones, with 60% to 75% seen just once and over 4.5% held by the top ten.

This receptor was taken from a human donor who had a prior SARS-CoV-2 infection. The sample in question was CD4+ T cells from PBMCs cultured with HIV peptides, obtained before COVID-19 vaccination. Subset noted: HIV-1 Nef peptide pool negative control/reference culture. The chain joins TRBV5-5 to TRBJ1-1; D is uncertain. The CDR3, as DNA: TGTGCCAGCAGCTTGGGACTCATGAACACTGAAGCTTTCTTT. It translates to CASSLGLMNTEAFF.